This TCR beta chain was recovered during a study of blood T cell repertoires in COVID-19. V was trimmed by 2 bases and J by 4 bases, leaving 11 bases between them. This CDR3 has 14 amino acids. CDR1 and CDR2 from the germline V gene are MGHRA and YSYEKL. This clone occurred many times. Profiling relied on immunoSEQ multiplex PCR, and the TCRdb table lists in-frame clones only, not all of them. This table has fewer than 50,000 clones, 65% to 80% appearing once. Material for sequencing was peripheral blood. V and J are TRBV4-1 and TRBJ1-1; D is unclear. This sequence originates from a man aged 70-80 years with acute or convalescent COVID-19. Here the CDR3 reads CASSQTLEGTEAFF. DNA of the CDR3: TGCGCCAGCAGCCAAACTCTAGAAGGCACTGAAGCTTTCTTT.